A selection of T cell receptor beta chains follows, all from one sample in a study of cytomegalovirus exposure and HLA in healthy donors. Profiled with immunoSEQ multiplex PCR; TCRdb holds only in-frame clones, not every one. The sample lists approximately 290,000 clones; under 90% were seen once. The sequenced sample consisted of PBMCs. The source is a girl under 10 years old in good health and CMV-seronegative. Both conserved end residues are part of each CDR3. A D gene is named only where the DNA matches it firmly. Size values are once, few and many counts, or a class for expanded clones, and some rows have none.

d_call: NA; v_call: TRBV7-9; j_call: TRBJ1-2; clone_size: NA; cdr3_nt: TGTGCCAGCAGCTTAGATGCAGGTAACCACTATGGCTACACCTTC; cdr3_aa: CASSLDAGNHYGYTF
d_call: NA; v_call: TRBV7-6; j_call: TRBJ1-4; clone_size: few; cdr3_nt: TGTGCCAGCAGCCGGACAGCTAATGAAAAACTGTTTTTT; cdr3_aa: CASSRTANEKLFF
d_call: NA; v_call: TRBV2; j_call: TRBJ1-1; clone_size: few; cdr3_nt: TGTGCCAGCACTCAAAGCGGGGGGGACACTGAAGCTTTCTTT; cdr3_aa: CASTQSGGDTEAFF
d_call: NA; v_call: TRBV7-9; j_call: TRBJ2-5; clone_size: once; cdr3_nt: TGTGCCAGCAGCTTAGATGGTAGTCAAGAGACCCAGTACTTC; cdr3_aa: CASSLDGSQETQYF
d_call: NA; v_call: TRBV6-1; j_call: TRBJ2-3; clone_size: NA; cdr3_nt: TGTGCCAGCAGTGAAATACGGTTCCGCACAGATACGCAGTATTTT; cdr3_aa: CASSEIRFRTDTQYF
d_call: NA; v_call: TRBV7-9; j_call: TRBJ2-5; clone_size: NA; cdr3_nt: TGTGCCAGCAGCTTAGTGTGGGGGACTCAGTACTTC; cdr3_aa: CASSLVWGTQYF
d_call: NA; v_call: TRBV15; j_call: TRBJ2-7; clone_size: NA; cdr3_nt: TGTGCCGTCCAAATCGGGGGAAGCTCCTACGAGCAGTACTTC; cdr3_aa: CAVQIGGSSYEQYF
d_call: TRBD1; v_call: TRBV28; j_call: TRBJ1-6; clone_size: NA; cdr3_nt: TGTGCCAGCAGACTGACAGGGGGCGCATGGAATTCACCCCTCCACTTT; cdr3_aa: CASRLTGGAWNSPLHF
d_call: NA; v_call: TRBV19; j_call: TRBJ1-5; clone_size: few; cdr3_nt: TGTGCCAGTAGTTCCCCAAAAGAGGGCAAGCCCCAGCATTTT; cdr3_aa: CASSSPKEGKPQHF
d_call: NA; v_call: TRBV7-3; j_call: TRBJ2-5; clone_size: NA; cdr3_nt: TGTGCCAGCAGCTCAGGCAGACAAGAGACCCAGTACTTC; cdr3_aa: CASSSGRQETQYF
d_call: NA; v_call: TRBV5-8; j_call: TRBJ2-2; clone_size: NA; cdr3_nt: TGTGCCAGCAGCTTGTATGAATTGGTCGGGGTAAACACCGGGGAGCTGTTTTTT; cdr3_aa: CASSLYELVGVNTGELFF
d_call: TRBD2; v_call: TRBV5-4; j_call: TRBJ2-1; clone_size: NA; cdr3_nt: TGTGCCAGCAGCTTGGTCCCTAGCGGGGGGGCGAGTGAGCAGTTCTTC; cdr3_aa: CASSLVPSGGASEQFF
d_call: NA; v_call: TRBV5-1; j_call: TRBJ1-3; clone_size: NA; cdr3_nt: TGCGCCAGCAGTTTGGATCCCCCCAGCTCTGGAAACACCATATATTTT; cdr3_aa: CASSLDPPSSGNTIYF
d_call: TRBD2; v_call: TRBV7-9; j_call: TRBJ2-1; clone_size: NA; cdr3_nt: TGTGCCAGCGGGACTAGCGGGGGCTCGGGGCAGTTCTTC; cdr3_aa: CASGTSGGSGQFF
d_call: NA; v_call: TRBV18; j_call: TRBJ1-6; clone_size: NA; cdr3_nt: TGTGCCAGCTCACCGGCCGGAGTCTCATCACCCCTCCACTTT; cdr3_aa: CASSPAGVSSPLHF
d_call: NA; v_call: TRBV9; j_call: TRBJ1-1; clone_size: NA; cdr3_nt: TGTGCCAGCAGCGTAGCGTGGCACACTGAAGCTTTCTTT; cdr3_aa: CASSVAWHTEAFF
d_call: NA; v_call: TRBV5-6; j_call: TRBJ2-7; clone_size: NA; cdr3_nt: TGTGCCAGCAGCTTGTCCCCTAGCGAGAGCTACGAGCAGTACTTC; cdr3_aa: CASSLSPSESYEQYF
d_call: TRBD2; v_call: TRBV7-9; j_call: TRBJ2-7; clone_size: NA; cdr3_nt: TGTGCCAGCAGCCCCCCCCGGGGGGACTACGAGCAGTACTTC; cdr3_aa: CASSPPRGDYEQYF
d_call: TRBD2; v_call: TRBV9; j_call: TRBJ2-5; clone_size: NA; cdr3_nt: TGTGCCAGCAGCCGGGGACTAGCGGAAGAGACCCAGTACTTC; cdr3_aa: CASSRGLAEETQYF
d_call: TRBD2; v_call: TRBV5-1; j_call: TRBJ2-3; clone_size: NA; cdr3_nt: TGCGCCAGCAGTGTGGGGGGGATCGCAGATACGCAGTATTTT; cdr3_aa: CASSVGGIADTQYF